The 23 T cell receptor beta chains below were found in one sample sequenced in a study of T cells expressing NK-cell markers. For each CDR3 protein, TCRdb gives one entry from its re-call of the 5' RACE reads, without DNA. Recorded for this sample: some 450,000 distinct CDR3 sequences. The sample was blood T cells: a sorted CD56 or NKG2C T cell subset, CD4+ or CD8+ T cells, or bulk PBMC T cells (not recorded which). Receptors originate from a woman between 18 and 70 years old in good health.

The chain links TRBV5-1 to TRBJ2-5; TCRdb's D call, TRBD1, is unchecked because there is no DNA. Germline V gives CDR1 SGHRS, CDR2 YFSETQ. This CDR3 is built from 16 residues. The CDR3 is CASSLPVGRGEETQYF.

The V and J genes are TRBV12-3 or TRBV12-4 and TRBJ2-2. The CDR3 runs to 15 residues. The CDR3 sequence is CASSPPSVNTGELFF.

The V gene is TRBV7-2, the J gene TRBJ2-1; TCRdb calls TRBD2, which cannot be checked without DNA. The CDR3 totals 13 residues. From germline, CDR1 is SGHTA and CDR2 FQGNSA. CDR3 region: CASSPTSHNEQFF.

The CDR3 reads CASSRSSGSPTDTQYF. The genes are TRBV6-1 and TRBJ2-3; TCRdb's D call, TRBD2, is unchecked because there is no DNA. This CDR3 comprises 16 residues. Germline V gene lookup returns CDR1 MNHNS and CDR2 SASEGT.

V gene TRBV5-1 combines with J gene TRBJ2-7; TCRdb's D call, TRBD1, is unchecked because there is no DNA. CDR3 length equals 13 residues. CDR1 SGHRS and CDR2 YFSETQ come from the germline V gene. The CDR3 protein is CASSWNPGYEQYF.

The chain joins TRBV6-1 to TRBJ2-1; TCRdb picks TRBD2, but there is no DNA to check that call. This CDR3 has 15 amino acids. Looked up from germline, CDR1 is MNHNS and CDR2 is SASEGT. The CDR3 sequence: CASRGLAGGYNEQFF.

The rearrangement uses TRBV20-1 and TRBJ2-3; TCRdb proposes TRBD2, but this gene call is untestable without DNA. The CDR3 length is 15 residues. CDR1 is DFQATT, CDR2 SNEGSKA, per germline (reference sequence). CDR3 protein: CSAGSGGPSTDTQYF.

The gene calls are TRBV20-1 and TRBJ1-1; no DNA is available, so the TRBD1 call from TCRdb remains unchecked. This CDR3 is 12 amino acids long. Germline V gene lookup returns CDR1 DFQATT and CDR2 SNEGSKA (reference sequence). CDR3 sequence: CSARDWTPEAFF.

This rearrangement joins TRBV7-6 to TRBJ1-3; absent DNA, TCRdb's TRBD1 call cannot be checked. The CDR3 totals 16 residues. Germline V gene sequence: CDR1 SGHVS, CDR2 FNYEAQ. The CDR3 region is CASSMYQGAGGNTIYF.

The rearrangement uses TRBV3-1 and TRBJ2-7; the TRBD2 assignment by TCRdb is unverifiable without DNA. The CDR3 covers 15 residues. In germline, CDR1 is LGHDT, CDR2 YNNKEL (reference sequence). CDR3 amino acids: CASSQDASFLGEQYF.

CDR3 loop: CASSDRDGSSYNEQFF. The genes are TRBV9 and TRBJ2-1; TCRdb names TRBD1, which stays unverified in the absence of DNA. This CDR3 region has 16 residues. Looked up from germline, CDR1 is SGDLS and CDR2 is YYNGEE. Full variable domain (rest looked up from reference TRBV9 and TRBJ2-1): DSGVTQTPKHLITATGQRVTLRCSPRSGDLSVYWYQQSLDQGLQFLIQYYNGEERAKGNILERFSAQQFPDLHSELNLSSLELGDSALYFCASSDRDGSSYNEQFFGPGTRLTVL.

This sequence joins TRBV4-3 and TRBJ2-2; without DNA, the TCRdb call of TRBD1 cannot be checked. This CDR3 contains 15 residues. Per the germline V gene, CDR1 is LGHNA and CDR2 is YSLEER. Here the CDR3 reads CASSQVVTGAGELFF.

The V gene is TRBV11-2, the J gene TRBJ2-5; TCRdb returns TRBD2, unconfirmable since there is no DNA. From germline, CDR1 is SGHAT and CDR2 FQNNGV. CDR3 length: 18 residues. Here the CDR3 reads CASSLSSLAGGRQETQYF.

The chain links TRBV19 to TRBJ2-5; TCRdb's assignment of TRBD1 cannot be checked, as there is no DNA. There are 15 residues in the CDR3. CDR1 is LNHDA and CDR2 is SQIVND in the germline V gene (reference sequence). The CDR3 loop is CASSRLPRGGETQYF.

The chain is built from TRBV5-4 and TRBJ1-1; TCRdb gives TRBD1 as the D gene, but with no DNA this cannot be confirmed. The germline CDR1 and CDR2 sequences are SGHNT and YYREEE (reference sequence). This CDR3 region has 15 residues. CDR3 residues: CASSLVGPGMNEAFF.

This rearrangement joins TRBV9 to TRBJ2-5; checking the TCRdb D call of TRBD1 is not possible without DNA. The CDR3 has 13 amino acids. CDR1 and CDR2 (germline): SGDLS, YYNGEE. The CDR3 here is CASSSRGEGTQYF.

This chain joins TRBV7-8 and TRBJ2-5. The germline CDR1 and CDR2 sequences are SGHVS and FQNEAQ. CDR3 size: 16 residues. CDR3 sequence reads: CASSLGALEYQETQYF.

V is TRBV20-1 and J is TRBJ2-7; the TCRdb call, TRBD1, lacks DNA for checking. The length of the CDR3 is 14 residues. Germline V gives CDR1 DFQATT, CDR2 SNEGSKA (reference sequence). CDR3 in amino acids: CSAGKQGGTYEQYF.

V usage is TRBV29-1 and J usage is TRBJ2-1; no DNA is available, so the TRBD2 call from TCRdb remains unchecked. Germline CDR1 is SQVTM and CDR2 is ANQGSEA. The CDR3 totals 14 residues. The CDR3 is CSVVVLADLGEQFF.

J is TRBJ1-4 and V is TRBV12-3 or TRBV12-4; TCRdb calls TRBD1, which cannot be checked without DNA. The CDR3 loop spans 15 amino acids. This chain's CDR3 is CASSLRGATNKKLFF.

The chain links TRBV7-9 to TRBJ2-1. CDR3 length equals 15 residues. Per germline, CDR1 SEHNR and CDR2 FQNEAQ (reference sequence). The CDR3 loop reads CASSSSGMLYNEQFF. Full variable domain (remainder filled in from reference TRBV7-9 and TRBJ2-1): DTGVSQNPRHKITKRGQNVTFRCDPISEHNRLYWYRQTLGQGPEFLTYFQNEAQLEKSRLLSDRFSAERPKGSFSTLEIQRTEQGDSAMYLCASSSSGMLYNEQFFGPGTRLTVL.

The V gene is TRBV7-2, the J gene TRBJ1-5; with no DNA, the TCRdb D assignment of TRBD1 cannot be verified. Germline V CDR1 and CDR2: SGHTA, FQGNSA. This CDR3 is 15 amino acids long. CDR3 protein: CASSPQGYSNQPQHF.

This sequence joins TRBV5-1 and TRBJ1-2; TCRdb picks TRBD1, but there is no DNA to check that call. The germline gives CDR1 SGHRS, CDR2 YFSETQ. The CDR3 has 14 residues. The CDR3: CASSPRQSEFVYTF. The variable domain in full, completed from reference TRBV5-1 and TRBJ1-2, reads KAGVTQTPRYLIKTRGQQVTLSCSPISGHRSVSWYQQTPGQGLQFLFEYFSETQRNKGNFPGRFSGRQFSNSRSEMNVSTLELGDSALYLCASSPRQSEFVYTFGSGTRLTVV.